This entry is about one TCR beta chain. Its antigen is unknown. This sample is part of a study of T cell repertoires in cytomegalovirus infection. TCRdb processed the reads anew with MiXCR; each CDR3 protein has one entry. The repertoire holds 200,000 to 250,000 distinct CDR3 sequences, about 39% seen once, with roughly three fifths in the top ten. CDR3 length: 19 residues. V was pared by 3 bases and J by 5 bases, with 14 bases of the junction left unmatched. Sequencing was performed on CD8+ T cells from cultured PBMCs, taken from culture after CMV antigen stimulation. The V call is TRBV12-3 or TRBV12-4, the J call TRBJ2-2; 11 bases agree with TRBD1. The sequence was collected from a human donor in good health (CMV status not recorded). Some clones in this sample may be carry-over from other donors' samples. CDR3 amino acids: CASSFAKNPGTGGTGELFF. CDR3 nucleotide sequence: TGTGCCAGCAGTTTCGCCAAGAACCCCGGGACAGGGGGGACCGGGGAGCTGTTTTTT.